This TCR beta chain derives from a study of cytomegalovirus exposure and HLA in healthy donors. About this clone itself: Antigen unknown. The sample holds other DNA sequences that translate to the same CDR3.

Study-wide results and limits: A prior analysis recorded that most TCR beta V segments were productive about 90% or about 30% of the time. Presence/absence comparisons presumed near-even sequencing depth among donors.

The PCR had 60 Vbeta and 13 Jbeta primers. Authors' processing steps: Tens of millions of unique TCR beta chains, about 11 million of them shared, were counted by a later analysis. Measured with immunoSEQ multiplex PCR; TCRdb has only the in-frame clones, and not every one. Clone size and the V and J calls come from that table; the DNA yielded D and trimming. The table lists around 90,000 clones, approximately 68% of them singletons. Sequenced sample: PBMCs. The receptor comes from a woman between 50 and 59 years old in good health and CMV-seropositive.

In DNA, the CDR3 is TGTGCCAGCAGCCTGACCGGGACAGGCTACGAGCAGTACTTC. This codes for CASSLTGTGYEQYF. The chain combines TRBV28 with TRBJ2-7; 8 bases are shared with TRBD1. Trimming at V came to 6 bases and at J to 3 bases, leaving 7 bases not matched to a gene. The V gene's germline CDR1 is MDHEN and CDR2 SYDVKM. The CDR3 sequence is 14 residues long.